Presented here are 18 T cell receptor beta chains from one specimen sequenced in a study of cytomegalovirus exposure and HLA in healthy donors. Primers: 60 Vbeta forward and 13 Jbeta reverse. Generated by immunoSEQ multiplex PCR, the TCRdb table keeps only in-frame clones and is missing some. The sample holds 65,000 or so clones, more than 75% seen once. Sequenced material: PBMCs. The origin of the receptors is a girl between 5 and 17 years old in good health and CMV-seropositive.

This rearrangement joins TRBV11-2 to TRBJ1-1; 7 bases fit TRBD1. In germline, CDR1 is SGHAT, CDR2 FQNNGV. The J segment lost 7 bases and the V segment lost 5 bases, leaving 10 bases of the junction unmatched. There are 14 residues in the CDR3. The CDR3 DNA reads TGTGCCAGCAGCGATCGAGGGGGCGCGGATGAAGCTTTCTTT. It translates to CASSDRGGADEAFF.

The chain uses TRBV30 and TRBJ2-2; 10 positions match TRBD2. CDR3 length: 15 residues. The ends lost 5 bases at V and 4 bases at J; junction bases unmatched: 7. CDR1 GTSNPN and CDR2 SVGIG come from the germline V gene (reference sequence). CDR3 loop: CAWGQRGGRTGELFF. The CDR3 DNA reads as TGTGCCTGGGGACAGCGGGGGGGTCGCACCGGGGAGCTGTTTTTT.

The chain couples TRBV27 to TRBJ2-7; D possibly corresponds to TRBD2 (5 bases). Between the trimmed V and J ends, which lost 5 bases and 2 bases, there was a span of 13 bases. CDR3 length: 14 amino acids. The germline gives CDR1 MNHEY, CDR2 SMNVEV (reference sequence). In DNA form, the CDR3 reads TGTGCCAGCAGTCCACTGGGAGTTGCCTACGAGCAGTACTTC. Its translation: CASSPLGVAYEQYF.

This chain connects TRBV28 to TRBJ2-7; D may be TRBD2 (6 bases). The CDR3 runs 13 residues. V was pared by 6 bases and J by 3 bases, with 12 bases between. CDR1 is MDHEN and CDR2 is SYDVKM in the germline V gene. This chain's CDR3 is CASRAGRIYEQYF. CDR3 DNA sequence: TGTGCCAGCAGGGCTGGGAGGATCTACGAGCAGTACTTC.

The J gene is TRBJ2-2, the V gene TRBV6-5; TRBD1 matches at 10 bases. In germline, CDR1 is MNHEY, CDR2 SVGAGI. V lost 0 bases to trimming and J lost 2 bases; unmatched junction nucleotides: 0. The CDR3 loop spans 16 amino acids. The CDR3 loop is CASSYSTGGNTGELFF. The CDR3 DNA reads as TGTGCCAGCAGTTACTCGACAGGGGGCAACACCGGGGAGCTGTTTTTT.

This clone was seen more than once but under ten times. V is TRBV7-9 and J is TRBJ1-4; TRBD1 agrees at 7 bases. V lost 5 bases and J lost 10; bases outside the gene matches: 10. The length of the CDR3 is 14 residues. Looked up from germline, CDR1 is SEHNR and CDR2 is FQNEAQ (reference sequence). The CDR3: CASSLDRALRKLFF. As DNA, the CDR3 is TGTGCCAGCAGCCTTGACAGGGCATTAAGAAAACTGTTTTTT.

This clone came up once. The chain is built from TRBV10-3 and TRBJ2-7, with TRBD1 identical over 9 bases. The V gene's germline CDR1 is ENHRY and CDR2 SYGVKD. The trim removed 7 bases at V and 5 bases at J, leaving 6 bases unmatched. The CDR3 has 13 amino acids. The CDR3: CAIMRDRDHEQYF. In nucleotides, the CDR3 is TGTGCCATCATGCGGGACAGGGACCACGAGCAGTACTTC.

This chain connects TRBV2 to TRBJ2-5; D might be TRBD1 (5 bases). The germline CDR1 and CDR2 sequences are SNHLY and FYNNEI. The CDR3 extends over 12 amino acids. Trimming removed 6 bases at V and 2 bases at J, with 7 bases between. Here the CDR3 DNA reads TGTGCCAGCAGCCGACAGCAAGAGACCCAGTACTTC. Translating it yields CASSRQQETQYF.

CDR3 in DNA: TGTGCCAGCAGCCTAGTGCGGACAGGGAGGGGGAGTGAGCAGTTCTTC. It encodes CASSLVRTGRGSEQFF. The chain couples TRBV2 to TRBJ2-1; a weak D match, TRBD1 (8 bases). CDR1 SNHLY and CDR2 FYNNEI come from the germline V gene. This CDR3 spans 16 amino acids. V was pared by 6 bases and J by 9 bases, with 24 bases between.

The CDR3 reads CASSLYRGQPQHF. The CDR3 nucleotides read TGTGCCAGCAGTTTATACAGGGGGCAGCCCCAGCATTTT. The chain carries TRBV27 and TRBJ1-5, with 8 bases identical to TRBD1. CDR3 length equals 13 residues. After removal of 1 base from V and 7 bases from J, the junction contained 0 bases not matched to a gene. Germline CDR1 is MNHEY and CDR2 is SMNVEV (reference sequence).

The chain has TRBV7-9 and TRBJ1-2, with 7 positions matching TRBD1. The CDR3 has 15 amino acids. The germline gives CDR1 SEHNR, CDR2 FQNEAQ (reference sequence). J was trimmed by 6 bases and V by 5 bases; bases with no gene match: 12. CDR3 sequence reads: CASSPRTGGNDGYTF. CDR3 nucleotides: TGTGCCAGCAGCCCCAGGACAGGAGGGAACGATGGCTACACCTTC.

The gene calls are TRBV28 and TRBJ2-7; perhaps TRBD1 as D (6 bases). The V gene lost 10 bases and the J gene lost 3 bases, with 19 bases spanning the gap. This CDR3 spans 14 amino acids. CDR1 is MDHEN and CDR2 is SYDVKM in the germline V gene. Here the CDR3 DNA reads TGTGCCATCGATTCCGGGACAACCGTCTACGAGCAGTACTTC. Residues: CAIDSGTTVYEQYF.

This clone was detected a few times. V and J are TRBV4-1 and TRBJ1-2; the D gene is possibly TRBD1 (6 bases). V was pared by 3 bases and J by 4 bases, with 12 bases between. This CDR3 is 14 amino acids long. Germline CDR1 is MGHRA and CDR2 is YSYEKL. CDR3 DNA sequence: TGCGCCAGCAGCCAGGATGGACAGCCCTATGGCTACACCTTC. Amino acids: CASSQDGQPYGYTF.

The rearrangement uses TRBV5-1 and TRBJ2-6, with 9 bases aligning to TRBD1. The germline CDR1 and CDR2 sequences are SGHRS and YFSETQ. The CDR3 loop spans 15 amino acids. The V and J ends lost 4 bases and 5 bases, in that order; junction bases with no gene match: 4. The CDR3 sequence is CASSETGGRANVLTF. CDR3 DNA sequence: TGCGCCAGCAGCGAAACAGGGGGCAGGGCCAACGTCCTGACTTTC.

The chain carries TRBV25-1 and TRBJ2-1; 8 nucleotides align to TRBD2. V shed 7 bases and J 2 bases; nucleotides not matched to a gene: 4. From germline, CDR1 is MGHDK and CDR2 SYGVNS. This CDR3 region has 14 residues. The CDR3 reads CASKSSGTYNEQFF. The CDR3 DNA sequence: TGTGCCAGCAAGAGTAGCGGGACCTACAATGAGCAGTTCTTC.

This sequence joins TRBV20-1 and TRBJ1-1; weak D call: TRBD1 (6 bases). V lost 6 bases and J lost 6, with 11 bases in between. This CDR3 region has 11 residues. CDR1 is DFQATT and CDR2 is SNEGSKA in the germline V gene (reference sequence). The CDR3, as DNA: TGCAGTGCATACAGGGAGTCTGAAGCTTTCTTT. It encodes CSAYRESEAFF.

This sequence joins TRBV14 and TRBJ2-7; TRBD2 might be the D (5 bases). The germline V gene has CDR1 SGHDN and CDR2 FVKESK. This CDR3 has 11 amino acids. Between the trimmed V and J ends, which lost 8 bases and 3 bases, there was a span of 8 bases. The CDR3 sequence is CASRGNYEQYF. CDR3 sequence (DNA): TGTGCCAGCCGGGGAAACTACGAGCAGTACTTC.

This sequence joins TRBV2 and TRBJ1-1; 7 nucleotides align to TRBD1. The V and J ends lost 6 bases and 2 bases, in that order; junction bases with no gene match: 6. Germline values: CDR1 SNHLY, CDR2 FYNNEI. The CDR3 has 14 amino acids. The CDR3 region is CASSPDRANTEAFF. CDR3 in DNA: TGTGCCAGCAGCCCTGACAGGGCAAACACTGAAGCTTTCTTT.